The 25 T cell receptor beta chains below all came from one sample that was sequenced in a study of blood T cell repertoires in COVID-19. The protocol was immunoSEQ multiplex PCR, while the TCRdb copy is restricted to in-frame clones and leaves out a portion. In the table there are a few hundred thousand clones, approximately 90% of which are singletons. The sequenced sample was peripheral blood. These receptors were taken from a woman aged 30 to 39 with active or convalescent COVID-19.

The V and J genes are TRBV28 and TRBJ1-5; TRBD1 matches 9 bases. In germline, CDR1 is MDHEN, CDR2 SYDVKM. This CDR3 is built from 18 residues. With 6 bases clipped from V and 7 bases from J, the junction kept 19 bases outside the gene matches. This CDR3 is CASSSHGTGFWVGQPQHF. DNA of the CDR3: TGTGCCAGCAGCTCGCACGGGACAGGGTTTTGGGTTGGACAGCCCCAGCATTTT.

This clone is a singleton in its sample. The gene calls are TRBV28 and TRBJ1-2; D may be TRBD1 (6 bases). This CDR3 comprises 17 residues. Germline CDR1 is MDHEN and CDR2 is SYDVKM. V gave up 5 bases and J gave up 1 base, with 20 bases separating them. CDR3: CASSPRGGRALNYGYTF. In DNA, the CDR3 is TGTGCCAGCAGTCCTCGGGGGGGCCGGGCCCTTAACTATGGCTACACCTTC.

The chain links TRBV18 to TRBJ1-4; D is unresolved. Trimming cost V 1 base and J 8 bases, with 8 bases left between them. The CDR3 is 13 amino acids. CDR1 is KGHSH, CDR2 LQKENI, per germline. This CDR3 is CASSPLAGEKLFF. CDR3 coding DNA: TGTGCCAGCTCACCACTTGCGGGGGAAAAACTGTTTTTT.

The chain combines TRBV4-2 with TRBJ2-3; 7 bases agree with TRBD2. Trimming removed 6 bases from V and 1 base from J; junction bases left unmatched: 7. CDR3 size: 15 residues. Germline CDR1 and CDR2: LGHNA and YNFKEQ. The CDR3, as DNA: TGTGCCAGCAGTGAGGGAGGGACCGGCACAGATACGCAGTATTTT. It specifies CASSEGGTGTDTQYF.

The chain recombines TRBV28 with TRBJ1-1; TRBD1 aligns across 8 bases. With 5 bases clipped from V and 1 base from J, the junction kept 6 bases outside the gene matches. Germline values: CDR1 MDHEN, CDR2 SYDVKM. This CDR3 contains 15 residues. The CDR3 here is CASSPTGVKNTEAFF. CDR3 coding DNA: TGTGCCAGCAGTCCGACAGGGGTGAAGAACACTGAAGCTTTCTTT. Filled out from reference TRBV28 and TRBJ1-1, the complete variable domain reads DVKVTQSSRYLVKRTGEKVFLECVQDMDHENMFWYRQDPGLGLRLIYFSYDVKMKEKGDIPEGYSVSREKKERFSLILESASTNQTSMYLCASSPTGVKNTEAFFGQGTRLTVV.

V usage is TRBV6-5 and J usage is TRBJ2-1, with D possibly matching TRBD2 (5 bases). This CDR3 has 14 residues. Germline loops: CDR1 MNHEY, CDR2 SVGAGI. The V end lost 7 bases, the J end lost 10 bases, and 20 bases lay between the germline ends. CDR3 region: CASKGGPAEVEQFF. The CDR3 DNA reads as TGTGCCAGCAAGGGCGGTCCCGCGGAGGTGGAGCAGTTCTTC.

The V call is TRBV10-1, the J call TRBJ1-5; possible D gene TRBD1, 5 bases. V shed 2 bases and J shed 3 bases, with 11 bases lying between them. This CDR3 spans 15 amino acids. The germline gives CDR1 WNHNN, CDR2 SYGVQD (reference sequence). The CDR3 loop is CASSEVGGLNQPQHF. CDR3 DNA sequence: TGCGCCAGCAGTGAGGTTGGGGGACTCAATCAGCCCCAGCATTTT.

The rearrangement joins TRBV7-2 to TRBJ1-4, with unresolved D. Germline CDR1 SGHTA, CDR2 FQGNSA. Trimming took 5 bases from V and 8 from J, leaving 12 bases between them. The length of the CDR3 is 13 residues. CDR3 region: CASSPRRTEKLFF. DNA of the CDR3: TGTGCCAGCAGCCCCCGGAGGACGGAAAAACTGTTTTTT. Looking up the rest from reference TRBV7-2 and TRBJ1-4 gives the full variable domain: GAGVSQSPSNKVTEKGKDVELRCDPISGHTALYWYRQSLGQGLEFLIYFQGNSAPDKSGLPSDRFSAERTGGSVSTLTIQRTQQEDSAVYLCASSPRRTEKLFFGSGTQLSVL.

This rearrangement joins TRBV10-3 to TRBJ1-2, with no clear D. This CDR3 comprises 14 residues. Trimming took off 4 bases at V and 4 bases at J, with 13 bases between the two ends. Germline CDR1 and CDR2: ENHRY and SYGVKD. As DNA, the CDR3 is TGTGCCATCAGTGCGGGTGAGAGCCGCTATGGCTACACCTTC. Its protein is CAISAGESRYGYTF.

The chain couples TRBV28 to TRBJ1-2; D might be TRBD1 (5 bases). CDR3 length: 11 amino acids. Germline-derived CDR1 and CDR2 are MDHEN and SYDVKM. Between the trimmed V and J ends, which lost 8 bases and 5 bases, there was a span of 9 bases. The CDR3: CASGQGYGYTF. Here the CDR3 DNA reads TGTGCCAGCGGCCAGGGTTATGGCTACACCTTC.

The chain recombines TRBV4-1 with TRBJ2-2, with a weak D call TRBD1 (5 bases). The CDR3 runs 15 residues. Germline CDR1 and CDR2: MGHRA and YSYEKL. The germline V and J ends were trimmed by 2 bases and 6 bases, with 13 bases remaining between them. The CDR3 nucleotides are TGCGCCAGCAGCCAACCAGACAGCGATTCCGGGGAGCTGTTTTTT. It translates to CASSQPDSDSGELFF.

This rearrangement joins TRBV7-2 to TRBJ1-1, with a tentative D call TRBD1 (6 bases). Germline CDR1 is SGHTA and CDR2 is FQGNSA. This CDR3 contains 15 residues. Trimming shortened V by 2 bases and J by 5 bases, and 15 bases separated the two germline ends. Here the CDR3 reads CASSLTKQGWTEAFF. The CDR3 DNA reads as TGTGCCAGCAGCTTAACGAAACAGGGTTGGACTGAAGCTTTCTTT.

The chain carries TRBV5-1 and TRBJ2-5; possibly TRBD1 for D (5 bases). The CDR3 spans 12 residues. CDR1 SGHRS and CDR2 YFSETQ come from the germline V gene. V lost 0 bases and J lost 5, with 5 bases in between. Written as DNA, the CDR3 is TGCGCCAGCAGCTTGGAGGGGGAGACCCAGTACTTC. As protein: CASSLEGETQYF.

The J gene is TRBJ1-2, the V gene TRBV6-5, with TRBD1 matching 7 bases. The CDR3 runs 14 residues. Germline V gene sequence: CDR1 MNHEY, CDR2 SVGAGI. The J segment lost 2 bases and the V segment lost 6 bases, leaving 6 bases of the junction unmatched. CDR3: CASSSGQSNYGYTF. For the CDR3, the DNA is TGTGCCAGCAGCTCGGGACAGTCGAACTATGGCTACACCTTC.

The rearrangement uses TRBV7-2 and TRBJ2-3; TRBD2 might be the D (6 bases). Germline values: CDR1 SGHTA, CDR2 FQGNSA. Trimming took off 4 bases at V and 2 bases at J, with 16 bases between the two ends. This CDR3 has 16 amino acids. The CDR3 sequence is CASSSQVAVNTDTQYF. CDR3 nucleotides: TGTGCCAGCAGCTCCCAGGTAGCGGTGAACACAGATACGCAGTATTTT. The variable domain in full, completed from reference TRBV7-2 and TRBJ2-3, reads GAGVSQSPSNKVTEKGKDVELRCDPISGHTALYWYRQSLGQGLEFLIYFQGNSAPDKSGLPSDRFSAERTGGSVSTLTIQRTQQEDSAVYLCASSSQVAVNTDTQYFGPGTRLTVL.

The chain has TRBV7-8 and TRBJ2-1; D unresolved. Germline CDR1 and CDR2: SGHVS and FQNEAQ. The CDR3 runs 13 residues. V dropped 1 base and J dropped 5 bases, with 6 bases sitting between them. This CDR3 is CASSLGAHNEQFF. In nucleotides, the CDR3 is TGTGCCAGCAGCTTAGGCGCACACAATGAGCAGTTCTTC.

This chain links TRBV18 with TRBJ2-3, with TRBD1 identical over 7 bases. The CDR3 runs to 17 residues. Germline V gene lookup returns CDR1 KGHSH and CDR2 LQKENI. After removal of 3 bases from V and 3 bases from J, the junction contained 12 bases not matched to a gene. In DNA form, the CDR3 reads TGTGCCAGCTCACCTTCGGAGACAGGGCGGACAACAGATACGCAGTATTTT. Amino acid sequence: CASSPSETGRTTDTQYF. The complete variable domain, with remaining parts taken from reference TRBV18 and TRBJ2-3, reads NAGVMQNPRHLVRRRGQEARLRCSPMKGHSHVYWYRQLPEEGLKFMVYLQKENIIDESGMPKERFSAEFPKEGPSILRIQQVVRGDSAAYFCASSPSETGRTTDTQYFGPGTRLTVL.

The chain employs TRBV6-2 or TRBV6-3 and TRBJ1-5; D unclear. In germline, CDR1 is MNHEY, CDR2 SVGEGT. V gave up 4 bases and J gave up 5 bases, with 12 bases separating them. The CDR3 runs 14 residues. The CDR3 loop reads CASSFAVSHQPQHF. Here the CDR3 DNA reads TGTGCCAGCAGTTTCGCGGTTTCGCATCAGCCCCAGCATTTT.

J is TRBJ2-1 and V is TRBV5-1; maybe TRBD1 (6 bases). Between the trimmed V and J ends, which lost 2 bases and 8 bases, there was a span of 8 bases. Germline V gene data show CDR1 as SGHRS and CDR2 as YFSETQ. The CDR3 extends over 12 amino acids. This chain's CDR3 is CASSFRGHEQFF. DNA for the CDR3: TGCGCCAGCAGCTTCAGGGGCCATGAGCAGTTCTTC.

The chain links TRBV10-3 to TRBJ1-2, with D tentatively TRBD1 (6 bases). CDR3 size: 13 residues. Looked up from germline, CDR1 is ENHRY and CDR2 is SYGVKD. Trimming shortened V by 6 bases and J by 3 bases, and 11 bases separated the two germline ends. The DNA of the CDR3 is TGTGCCATCAGAGAGGACAGCCACTATGGCTACACCTTC. Translated, it gives CAIREDSHYGYTF.

The chain is built from TRBV7-9 and TRBJ1-1; 9 bases are shared with TRBD1. In germline, CDR1 is SEHNR, CDR2 FQNEAQ (reference sequence). This CDR3 contains 13 residues. With V trimmed by 7 bases and J by 4 bases, 4 bases remained unmatched. CDR3 nucleotide sequence: TGTGCCAGCATCCGGACAGGGGTCACTGAAGCTTTCTTT. This encodes CASIRTGVTEAFF. Filled out from reference TRBV7-9 and TRBJ1-1, the complete variable domain reads DTGVSQNPRHKITKRGQNVTFRCDPISEHNRLYWYRQTLGQGPEFLTYFQNEAQLEKSRLLSDRFSAERPKGSFSTLEIQRTEQGDSAMYLCASIRTGVTEAFFGQGTRLTVV.

V usage is TRBV29-1 and J usage is TRBJ1-2; D is possibly TRBD1 (5 bases). The CDR3 extends over 12 amino acids. CDR1 is SQVTM and CDR2 is ANQGSEA in the germline V gene. V gave up 6 bases and J gave up 5 bases, with 13 bases separating them. The CDR3 coding sequence is TGCAGCGTCCAAGCGGGGGGGTATGGCTACACCTTC. Translated: CSVQAGGYGYTF.

V and J are TRBV6-5 and TRBJ1-5; 8 positions match TRBD1. Germline CDR1 MNHEY, CDR2 SVGAGI. V shed 6 bases and J 4 bases; nucleotides not matched to a gene: 8. CDR3 size: 15 residues. DNA for the CDR3: TGTGCCAGCAGACTTTTACAGGGGGTTAATCAGCCCCAGCATTTT. Amino acid sequence: CASRLLQGVNQPQHF.

The gene calls are TRBV7-2 and TRBJ1-6, with no clear D. The ends were cut back, 5 bases at V and 7 bases at J, with 9 bases in the middle. Germline V gene sequence: CDR1 SGHTA, CDR2 FQGNSA. The CDR3 sequence is 13 residues long. The CDR3 region is CASSPKRNSPLHF. CDR3 DNA: TGTGCCAGCAGCCCCAAACGGAATTCACCCCTCCACTTT.

The rearrangement joins TRBV4-3 to TRBJ2-7; a possible D gene is TRBD1 (7 bases). Germline lookup yields CDR1 LGHNA and CDR2 YSLEER. This CDR3 is 16 amino acids long. Deletions cut 0 bases from V and 1 base from J, with 13 bases between. CDR3 DNA sequence: TGCGCCAGCAGCCAAGATATACCAGGGGGGTCCTACGAGCAGTACTTC. This encodes CASSQDIPGGSYEQYF.